The rows below give T cell receptor beta chains drawn from one sample of a study of blood T cell repertoires in COVID-19. TCRdb's copy holds only in-frame clones and misses some; the assay was immunoSEQ multiplex PCR. The data hold around 380,000 clones, with roughly 86% observed a single time. Sequenced sample: PBMCs or T cells enriched from blood (not recorded which). The receptors stem from a man aged 25 to 40 who had recovered from COVID-19. CDR3s include the opening cysteine and the closing phenylalanine or tryptophan. The D gene is left open where the match is weak. Part of the rows lack a size; the others show once, few, many or a class for expanded clones.

d_call,v_call,clone_size,j_call,cdr3_nt,cdr3_aa
TRBD2,TRBV19,once,TRBJ2-3,TGTGCCAGTAGGACGACCGGGGGGGGCCTTACAGATACGCAGTATTTT,CASRTTGGGLTDTQYF
-,TRBV19,-,TRBJ1-2,TGTGCCAGTAGTCCCGAGGGGACATTAACCTATGGCTACACCTTC,CASSPEGTLTYGYTF
-,TRBV30,few,TRBJ1-2,TGTGCCTGGAGTATCTCAGGGAGGCTTGGCTACACCTTC,CAWSISGRLGYTF
-,TRBV9,once,TRBJ2-5,TGTGCCAGCAGCGTAGGGAACAGCCAAGAGACCCAGTACTTC,CASSVGNSQETQYF
-,TRBV19,-,TRBJ1-4,TGTGCCAGTAGCTTACAGGGCCCCGCAACTAATGAAAAACTGTTTTTT,CASSLQGPATNEKLFF
-,TRBV11-2,-,TRBJ2-7,TGTGCCAGCAGCTTAGTTGGCCAGAACTACGAGCAGTACTTC,CASSLVGQNYEQYF
-,TRBV30,-,TRBJ2-2,TGTGCCTGGGTCCGGGGGAAGGTCTACGGGGAGCTGTTTTTT,CAWVRGKVYGELFF
-,TRBV30,-,TRBJ1-4,TGTGCCTGGACAGGGATTGATGAAAAACTGTTTTTT,CAWTGIDEKLFF
-,TRBV3-1/TRBV3-2,-,TRBJ1-2,TGTGCCAGCAGCCAAGGCTTTGAGGTTAACTATGGCTACACCTTC,CASSQGFEVNYGYTF
-,TRBV5-1,many,TRBJ2-2,TGCGCCAGCAGCTTGAATCCGGACAGATATCCGAACACCGGGGAGCTGTTTTTT,CASSLNPDRYPNTGELFF
-,TRBV19,-,TRBJ1-1,TGTGCCAGTAGTATCCTCGGGGGGCCAACTGAAGCTTTCTTT,CASSILGGPTEAFF
-,TRBV6-5,-,TRBJ1-2,TGTGCCAGCAGTTACTCGCTTCAGGGTGGTGGCTACACCTTC,CASSYSLQGGGYTF
-,TRBV11-2,-,TRBJ1-2,TGTGCCAGCAGCCCGCGAACCGACACGTATGGCTACACCTTC,CASSPRTDTYGYTF
-,TRBV2,-,TRBJ1-3,TGTGCCAGCAGTGAAGGGGGCCTAACTGGAAACACCATATATTTT,CASSEGGLTGNTIYF
TRBD1,TRBV10-1,-,TRBJ2-2,TGCGCCAGCAGTTCCGGGACAGGGGTTGCCGGGGAGCTGTTTTTT,CASSSGTGVAGELFF
-,TRBV7-2,-,TRBJ1-2,TGTGCCAGCAGCTTAGAATATGCAGGGCCCTCGGGTGGCTACACCTTC,CASSLEYAGPSGGYTF
-,TRBV5-4,-,TRBJ2-1,TGTGCCAGCAGCTTGGGGCACACCGGAGGGAATGAGCAGTTCTTC,CASSLGHTGGNEQFF
-,TRBV6-2/TRBV6-3,once,TRBJ1-3,TGTGCCAGCAGTTACCTCCAGAGCGCCGGAAACACCATATATTTT,CASSYLQSAGNTIYF
-,TRBV12-3/TRBV12-4,-,TRBJ1-2,TGTGCCAGCAGTTTTAGTCGCGGAGAAGGCTACACCTTC,CASSFSRGEGYTF
TRBD1,TRBV5-1,-,TRBJ1-2,TGCGCCAGCACCCTGGGACAGCCTAACTATGGCTACACCTTC,CASTLGQPNYGYTF
TRBD1,TRBV10-2,-,TRBJ2-1,TGCGCCAGCAGAGCGACAGGGAGCTCCTACAATGAGCAGTTCTTC,CASRATGSSYNEQFF
TRBD2,TRBV7-9,-,TRBJ2-1,TGTGCCAGCAGCAAGACTAGCGGGGGGGCTAATGAGCAGTTCTTC,CASSKTSGGANEQFF
-,TRBV27,once,TRBJ2-1,TGTGCCAGCAGTTCCCGACTCACCCCTCAAACCAATGAGCAGTTCTTC,CASSSRLTPQTNEQFF
TRBD1,TRBV25-1,once,TRBJ2-7,TGTGCCAGCAGTGGGGGACAGTCTTACGAGCAGTACTTC,CASSGGQSYEQYF
TRBD1,TRBV20-1,-,TRBJ1-5,TGCAGTGCTAGTGAGGGACAGGTCAATCAGCCCCAGCATTTT,CSASEGQVNQPQHF
TRBD1,TRBV19,-,TRBJ2-2,TGTGCCAGTAGGAGGACAGGGGCCGGCGGGGAGCTGTTTTTT,CASRRTGAGGELFF
-,TRBV27,-,TRBJ2-7,TGTGCCAGCAGTTGGGCAGGGCCCTACGAGCAGTACTTC,CASSWAGPYEQYF
-,TRBV7-8,-,TRBJ1-2,TGTGCCAGCAGCGCCCAGGGCGTTAACTATGGCTACACCTTC,CASSAQGVNYGYTF
-,TRBV6-5,-,TRBJ1-1,TGTGCCAGCAGTTCCCCGCGGACAGCGATGAACACTGAAGCTTTCTTT,CASSSPRTAMNTEAFF
-,TRBV3-1/TRBV3-2,-,TRBJ2-7,TGTGCCAGCAGCCAACCCGCGGGCTACGAGCAGTACTTC,CASSQPAGYEQYF
TRBD1,TRBV7-9,few,TRBJ1-5,TGTGCCAGCAGCTCTCAGGGACAGATCAATCAGCCCCAGCATTTT,CASSSQGQINQPQHF
TRBD2,TRBV15,-,TRBJ2-2,TGTGCCACCAGCATAGGACTAGCGGGGGACACCGGGGAGCTGTTTTTT,CATSIGLAGDTGELFF
-,TRBV3-1/TRBV3-2,-,TRBJ1-3,TGTGCCACGCGGGGGACCTCTGGAAACACCATATATTTT,CATRGTSGNTIYF
-,TRBV12-3/TRBV12-4,-,TRBJ2-5,TGTGCCAGCAGTCTTAACAGGGCTGAGACCCAGTACTTC,CASSLNRAETQYF
-,TRBV11-2,-,TRBJ2-7,TGTGCCAGCAGCTCGATCGGGGGATACGAGCAGTACTTC,CASSSIGGYEQYF
-,TRBV18,once,TRBJ2-5,TGTGCCAGCTCTCTCACGGACCAAGAGACCCAGTACTTC,CASSLTDQETQYF
TRBD1,TRBV28,-,TRBJ1-3,TGTGCCAGCAGTGTTGGGACAGGAGGAAACACCATATATTTT,CASSVGTGGNTIYF
TRBD1,TRBV7-9,-,TRBJ2-6,TGTGCCAGCAGCCGGGACAGGGCCAACTCTGGGGCCAACGTCCTGACTTTC,CASSRDRANSGANVLTF
-,TRBV5-4,-,TRBJ1-5,TGTGCCAGCAGCTTGGCAGGGGGCAATCAGCCCCAGCATTTT,CASSLAGGNQPQHF
TRBD1,TRBV7-9,-,TRBJ2-1,TGTGCCAGCAGCTCAGGGGGTTACTCTAAGAATGAGCAGTTCTTC,CASSSGGYSKNEQFF
-,TRBV30,-,TRBJ1-3,TGTGCCCGGATCGCCCCCGGGAGCCCTGGAAACACCATATATTTT,CARIAPGSPGNTIYF
-,TRBV5-6,-,TRBJ1-3,TGTGCCAGCAGCTTGAGTCGTGAGCCTGGAAACACCATATATTTT,CASSLSREPGNTIYF
-,TRBV6-5,-,TRBJ2-2,TGTGCCAGCAGTTCCGACAGCGCGAACACCGGGGAGCTGTTTTTT,CASSSDSANTGELFF
-,TRBV19,-,TRBJ1-2,TGTGCCAGTAGTATAGTTCCTCTGGCCGCCAACAGCTATGGCTACACCTTC,CASSIVPLAANSYGYTF
-,TRBV4-2,few,TRBJ2-1,TGTGCCAGCAGCTCGGATGAGCGAGGCTCCTACAATGAGCAGTTCTTC,CASSSDERGSYNEQFF
-,TRBV18,-,TRBJ2-3,TGTGCCAGCTCACCCTTCACAGATACGCAGTATTTT,CASSPFTDTQYF
TRBD1,TRBV5-5,-,TRBJ1-1,TGTGCCAGCAGCCACCCGACAGGGATGACTGAAGCTTTCTTT,CASSHPTGMTEAFF
-,TRBV5-1,-,TRBJ2-7,TGCGCCAGCAGCCCCTACCCTAGCCAAGAGCAGTACTTC,CASSPYPSQEQYF
-,TRBV5-4,few,TRBJ1-1,TGTGCCAGCAGCTTGGGGGGAGGGGACACTGAAGCTTTCTTT,CASSLGGGDTEAFF
-,TRBV19,-,TRBJ1-5,TGTGCCAGTAGTGCTGGGGCGGCACATAGCAATCAGCCCCAGCATTTT,CASSAGAAHSNQPQHF
TRBD1,TRBV29-1,-,TRBJ2-7,TGCAGCGTTGAAGGGGACAGAGGTGACTACGAGCAGTACTTC,CSVEGDRGDYEQYF